This entry features one TCR beta chain sequence. This clonotype was picked up many times. Its antigen is still unknown. Per-nucleotide qualities are absent, and no much larger clonotype sits a single base away. The data derive from a study of blood T cells in healthy people across ages (dated by TCRdb to the mid-2010s). Context from the whole study: In model experiments, template switching captured roughly one uniquely barcoded TCR beta cDNA molecule for every two T cells. To track age-related changes in TCR beta repertoire diversity, the study relied on deep sequencing normalized with unique cDNA molecular identifiers. The donors were divided into four age groups: young (average around 15 years), middle-aged (approximately 41), aged (about 60) and long-lived (82). Donors of different ages were randomly distributed across sequencing lanes to avoid experimental bias. For two donors (one aged 18 to 29 and one aged 80 or older), the study analyzed two additional independent replicas of 1 million unique cDNA reads from the same blood draw.

Findings and caveats that apply to the study as a whole: The long-lived group showed more naive CD4+ T cells, fewer expanded clones and increased TCR diversity than the aged group, suggesting age selection. Bulk unsorted PBMC profiling prevented conclusive comparison of naive and antigen-experienced compartments. Because donor CMV infection status was unknown, age-related changes in expanded clonotypes were potentially confounded. Observed TCR beta diversity per million T cells fell roughly linearly with age, and a significant reduction was already apparent by age about 36. Estimates of total diversity based on one million sequenced T cells were regarded as lower bounds and as underestimates. There was a strong correlation between observed TCR beta diversity and the percentage of naive T cells measured by flow cytometry.

The roughly 37 donors, aged 6 to 90 years, were systemically healthy Caucasian individuals from Russia. Roughly 9 milliliters of peripheral blood were drawn from each donor into EDTA-treated Vacutainer tubes. PBMCs were isolated by Ficoll-Paque density-gradient centrifugation, with at least 6.5 million obtained per sample. Total RNA was extracted from PBMCs with Trizol reagent, with at least 6 micrograms obtained per sample. For every donor, an aliquot of PBMCs went through flow cytometry to measure the percentages of naive CD45RAhigh/CD27high T cells. Libraries came from 5' RACE. Sequenced on an Illumina HiSeq 2500. The second PCR ran for roughly 6 to 11 cycles and used a J-beta primer mix along with a sample-barcoded 5' primer. A unique molecular identifier was introduced onto each TCR beta cDNA molecule by a template-switch 5' adaptor carrying 12 random nucleotides. Each sample yielded at least 2.5 million CDR3-containing paired-end reads. First-strand cDNA synthesis was performed from all RNA using the Mint cDNA synthesis kit, with priming by a TRBC-specific oligonucleotide. After uracil-DNA glycosylase treatment, a first 18-cycle PCR used universal primers M1SS and BC2_uni_R on all cDNA. Concerning the study's data processing: For normalization, 1 million high-quality reads, each with a distinct molecular identifier, were randomly selected from each sample. Instead of being binned into consensus sequences, reads with shared molecular identifiers were discarded. MiTCR, set to a Q25 quality threshold and the strictest error-elimination algorithm, was used for CDR3 identification, clonotype clustering and error correction. A nonparametric unseen species model with Euler transformation was used to estimate a lower bound on total TCR beta diversity. The public sequencing data were trimmed at Q25 with fastp and processed into clonotypes with MiXCR by TCRdb, which kept only in-frame beta chains. Identical CDR3 protein sequences are pooled into one entry, listed with their most common genes and DNA. These V and J calls rely on TCRdb rather than the paper's analysis. The sample table lists some 1.4 million distinct CDR3 sequences, around 42% of them with a count of one. Of the sample, roughly 7.9% falls within the top ten clones.

The clonotype was recovered from a woman in her late teens or twenties in good health. Specimen: blood.

The nucleotides are TGCAGCGTTGAAGATGGGGCTATAGGAGCCAAAAACATTCAGTACTTC. Its translation is CSVEDGAIGAKNIQYF. Recombination joined TRBV29-1 with TRBJ2-4, and perhaps TRBD1 as D gene, on 5 matching bases. As encoded in the germline V gene, CDR1 is SQVTM while CDR2 is ANQGSEA. V gives up 0 bases and J gives up 0 bases, and the segment between their germline ends measures 12 bases. The CDR3 runs 16 amino acids, cysteine and phenylalanine included. The kept DNA is CDR3 alone, 48 bases in frame from the first base.